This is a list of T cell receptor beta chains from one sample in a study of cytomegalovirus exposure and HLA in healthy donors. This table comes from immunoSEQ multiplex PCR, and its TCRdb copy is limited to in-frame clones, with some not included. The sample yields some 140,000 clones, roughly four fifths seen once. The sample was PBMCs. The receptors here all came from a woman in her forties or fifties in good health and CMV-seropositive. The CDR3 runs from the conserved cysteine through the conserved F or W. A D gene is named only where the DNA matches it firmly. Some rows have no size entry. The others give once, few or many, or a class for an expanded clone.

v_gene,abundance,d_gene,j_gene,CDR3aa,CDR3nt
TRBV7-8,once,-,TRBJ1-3,CASSEQASGNTIYF,TGTGCCAGCAGCGAACAGGCCTCTGGAAACACCATATATTTT
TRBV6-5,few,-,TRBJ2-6,CASSSQASGANVLTF,TGTGCCAGCAGTTCCCAGGCGTCTGGGGCCAACGTCCTGACTTTC
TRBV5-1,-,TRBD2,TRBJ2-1,CASSLGGRGGSLSEQFF,TGCGCCAGCAGCTTGGGAGGGCGCGGGGGTTCTTTGAGTGAGCAGTTCTTC
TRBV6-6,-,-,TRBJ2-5,CASSYPLETQYF,TGTGCCAGCAGTTACCCACTAGAGACCCAGTACTTC
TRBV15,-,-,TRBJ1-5,CATSSTGPHQPQHF,TGTGCCACCAGCAGCACAGGGCCACATCAGCCCCAGCATTTT
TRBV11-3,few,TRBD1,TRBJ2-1,CASSEWDSARNEQFF,TGTGCCAGCAGCGAGTGGGACAGCGCCCGCAATGAGCAGTTCTTC
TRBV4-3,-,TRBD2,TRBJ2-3,CASSQELAGGTDTQYF,TGCGCCAGCAGCCAAGAACTAGCGGGGGGCACAGATACGCAGTATTTT
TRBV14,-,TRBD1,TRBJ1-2,CANSPGQHYGYTF,TGTGCCAACAGTCCGGGACAGCACTATGGCTACACCTTC
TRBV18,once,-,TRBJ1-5,CASSRQEVLGNQPQHF,TGTGCCAGCTCCCGTCAGGAGGTTTTGGGCAATCAGCCCCAGCATTTT
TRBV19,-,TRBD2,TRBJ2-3,CASAPSGGLTDTQYF,TGTGCCAGTGCCCCCAGCGGGGGACTCACAGATACGCAGTATTTT
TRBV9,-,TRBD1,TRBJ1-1,CASSSGTGGGISEAFF,TGTGCCAGCAGCTCGGGGACAGGGGGCGGGATCTCTGAAGCTTTCTTT